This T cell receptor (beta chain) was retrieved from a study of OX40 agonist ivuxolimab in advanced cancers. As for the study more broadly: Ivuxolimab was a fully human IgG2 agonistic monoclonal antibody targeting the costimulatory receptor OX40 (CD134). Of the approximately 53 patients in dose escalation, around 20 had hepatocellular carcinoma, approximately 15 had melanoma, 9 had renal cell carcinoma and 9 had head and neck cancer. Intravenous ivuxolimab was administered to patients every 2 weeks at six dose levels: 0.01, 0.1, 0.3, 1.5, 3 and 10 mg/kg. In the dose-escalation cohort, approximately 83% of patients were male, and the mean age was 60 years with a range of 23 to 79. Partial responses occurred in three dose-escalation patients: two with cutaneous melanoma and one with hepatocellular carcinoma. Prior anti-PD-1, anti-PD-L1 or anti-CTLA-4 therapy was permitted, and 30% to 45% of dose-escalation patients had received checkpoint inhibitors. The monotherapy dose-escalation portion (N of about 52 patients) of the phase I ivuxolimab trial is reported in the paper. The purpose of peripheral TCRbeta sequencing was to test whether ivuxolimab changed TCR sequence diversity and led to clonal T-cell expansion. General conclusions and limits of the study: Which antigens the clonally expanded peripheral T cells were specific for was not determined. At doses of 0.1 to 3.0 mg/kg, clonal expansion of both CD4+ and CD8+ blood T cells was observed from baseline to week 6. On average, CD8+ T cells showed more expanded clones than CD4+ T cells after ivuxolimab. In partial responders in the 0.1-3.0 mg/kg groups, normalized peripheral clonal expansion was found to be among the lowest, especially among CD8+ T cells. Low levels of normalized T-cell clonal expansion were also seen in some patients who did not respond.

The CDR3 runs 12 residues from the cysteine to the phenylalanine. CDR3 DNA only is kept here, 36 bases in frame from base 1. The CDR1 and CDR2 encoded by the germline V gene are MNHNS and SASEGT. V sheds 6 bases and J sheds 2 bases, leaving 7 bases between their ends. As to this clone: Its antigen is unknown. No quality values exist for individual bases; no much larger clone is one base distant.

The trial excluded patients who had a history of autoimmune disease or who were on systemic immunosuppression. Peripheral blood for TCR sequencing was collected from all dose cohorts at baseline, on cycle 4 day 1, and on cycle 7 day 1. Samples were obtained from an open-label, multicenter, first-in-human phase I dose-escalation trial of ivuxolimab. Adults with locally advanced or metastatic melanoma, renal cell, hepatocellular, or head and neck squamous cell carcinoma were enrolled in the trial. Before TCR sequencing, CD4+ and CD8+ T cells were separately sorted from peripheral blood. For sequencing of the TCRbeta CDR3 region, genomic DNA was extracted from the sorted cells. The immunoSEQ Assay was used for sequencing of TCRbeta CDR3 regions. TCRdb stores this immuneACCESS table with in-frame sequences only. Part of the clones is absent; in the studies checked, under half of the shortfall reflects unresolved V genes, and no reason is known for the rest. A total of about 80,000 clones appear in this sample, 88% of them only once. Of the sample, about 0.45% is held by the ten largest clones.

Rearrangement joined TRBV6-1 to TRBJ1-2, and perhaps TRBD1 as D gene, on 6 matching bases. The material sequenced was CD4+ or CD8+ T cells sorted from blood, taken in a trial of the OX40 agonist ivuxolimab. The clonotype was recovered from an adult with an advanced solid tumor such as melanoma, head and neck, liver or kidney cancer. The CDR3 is CASRGQNYGYTF. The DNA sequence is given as TGTGCCAGCAGAGGACAGAACTATGGCTACACCTTC.